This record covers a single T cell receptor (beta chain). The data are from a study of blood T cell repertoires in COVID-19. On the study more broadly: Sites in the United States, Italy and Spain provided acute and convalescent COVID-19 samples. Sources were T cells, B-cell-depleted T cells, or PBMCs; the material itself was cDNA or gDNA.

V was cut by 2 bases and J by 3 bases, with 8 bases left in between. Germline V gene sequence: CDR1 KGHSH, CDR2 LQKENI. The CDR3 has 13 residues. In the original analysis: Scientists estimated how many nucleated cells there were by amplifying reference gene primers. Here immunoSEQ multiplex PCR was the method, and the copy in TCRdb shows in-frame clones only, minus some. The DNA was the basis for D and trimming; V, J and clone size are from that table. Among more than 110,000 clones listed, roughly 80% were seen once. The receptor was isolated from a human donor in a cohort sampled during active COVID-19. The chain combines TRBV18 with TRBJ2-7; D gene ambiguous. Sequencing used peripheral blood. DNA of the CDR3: TGTGCCAGCTCACCAGGGCCAGTCTACGAGCAGTACTTC. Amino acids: CASSPGPVYEQYF.